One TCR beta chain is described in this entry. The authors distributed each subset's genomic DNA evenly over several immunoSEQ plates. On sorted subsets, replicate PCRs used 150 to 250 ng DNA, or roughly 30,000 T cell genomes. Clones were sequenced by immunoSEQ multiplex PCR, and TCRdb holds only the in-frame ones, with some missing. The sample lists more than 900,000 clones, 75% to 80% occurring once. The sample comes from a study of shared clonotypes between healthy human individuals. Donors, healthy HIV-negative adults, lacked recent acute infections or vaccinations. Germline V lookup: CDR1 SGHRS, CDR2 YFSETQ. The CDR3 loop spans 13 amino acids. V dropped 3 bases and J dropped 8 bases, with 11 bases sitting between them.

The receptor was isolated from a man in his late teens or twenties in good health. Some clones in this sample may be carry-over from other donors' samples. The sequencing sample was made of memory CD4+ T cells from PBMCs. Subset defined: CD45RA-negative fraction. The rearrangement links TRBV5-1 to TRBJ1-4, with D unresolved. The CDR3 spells CASSWGGTEKLFF. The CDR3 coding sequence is TGCGCCAGCAGCTGGGGAGGAACCGAAAAACTGTTTTTT.